This T cell receptor (beta chain) was captured by sequencing in a study of T-cell reconstitution after alpha-beta-depleted transplantation in children. This sample's TCRbeta library carried unique molecular identifier barcodes. TCRdb independently ran MiXCR on the PCR reads; one entry per CDR3 protein. The sample has about 540,000 distinct CDR3 sequences; around 19% are singletons. The CDR3 loop spans 15 amino acids. Trimming took off 2 bases at V and 5 bases at J, with 16 bases between the two ends. CDR1 MNHEY and CDR2 SMNVEV come from the germline V gene (reference sequence). The material was PBMCs from the stem cell graft donor, obtained from the stem cell graft. The sequence came from a human donor who donated a stem cell graft to a child with acute lymphoblastic leukemia. The chain joins TRBV27 to TRBJ2-7; D possibly corresponds to TRBD2 (5 bases). The CDR3 DNA sequence: TGTGCCAGCAGTTTAACTGGCACGGGGTGGGACGAGCAGTACTTC. Its protein product is CASSLTGTGWDEQYF.